The T cell receptor (beta chain) under discussion was sequenced for a study of blood T cell repertoires in COVID-19. The germline V gene has CDR1 SGHAT and CDR2 FQNNGV. The CDR3 is 17 amino acids. The V segment lost 5 bases and the J segment 2 bases; nucleotides outside the gene matches: 13. Only in-frame clones appear in the TCRdb table, and some are missing; sequencing was by immunoSEQ multiplex PCR. The data contain about 78,000 clones, 86% of them singletons. The chain couples TRBV11-2 to TRBJ2-3, with 7 bases matching TRBD2. Sample: peripheral blood. The clonotype was recovered from a man aged 45-65 years with active or convalescent COVID-19. The CDR3 here is CASSHPARGTITDTQYF. CDR3 nucleotides: TGTGCCAGCAGCCACCCGGCGCGGGGGACTATCACAGATACGCAGTATTTT.